The 5 T cell receptor beta chains presented below share a single source sample, sequenced in a study of blood T cells in healthy people across ages. The authors ran a second PCR of about 6 to 12 cycles using a sample-barcoded 5' primer and a J-beta primer mix. TCRdb re-called the 5' RACE reads through MiXCR, storing one row per CDR3 protein. The sample includes 550,000 to 750,000 distinct CDR3 sequences, 21% of them seen just once. The material sequenced was blood. The receptors were sampled from a man between 65 and 80 years old in good health.

A remark on this clonotype: Mismatch with germline at one junction end may stem from a read error. The rearrangement joins TRBV7-9 to TRBJ1-2; TRBD1 is a possible D gene (5 bases). CDR1 SEHNR and CDR2 FQNEAQ come from the germline V gene (reference sequence). This CDR3 has 12 residues. In DNA form, the CDR3 reads TGTGCCAGCAGAAGAGGGGAACTTGGCTACCCCTTC. Its translation: CASRRGELGYPF.

In its sample, this clonotype was seen a few times. The junction does not match germline at one end; this may be a read error. J is TRBJ2-2 and V is TRBV18, with D possibly TRBD1 on 5 matching bases. CDR3 size: 14 residues. Germline V gene sequence: CDR1 KGHSH, CDR2 LQKENI. The CDR3 bases are TGTACCAGCTCACGGACACAGAACACCGGGGAGCTGTTTTTT. This translates into CTSSRTQNTGELFF.

This clonotype has more than one count but fewer than ten. The V and J genes are TRBV20-1 and TRBJ2-5, with TRBD2 matching over 10 bases. V lost 2 bases to trimming and J lost 4 bases; unmatched junction nucleotides: 4. Looked up from germline, CDR1 is DFQATT and CDR2 is SNEGSKA (reference sequence). The CDR3 length is 14 residues. DNA for the CDR3: TGCAGTGCTAGAAAGCGGGAGGGCCGAGAGACCCAGTACTTC. It yields the protein CSARKREGRETQYF.

The chain combines TRBV7-9 with TRBJ1-1; D possibly corresponds to TRBD1 (5 bases). Trimming removed 3 bases from V and 1 base from J, with 9 bases in between. This CDR3 spans 14 amino acids. CDR1 is SEHNR, CDR2 FQNEAQ, per germline (reference sequence). The CDR3 reads CASSFTGANTEAFF. DNA for the CDR3: TGTGCCAGCAGCTTCACAGGCGCGAACACTGAAGCTTTCTTT. Drawing the rest from reference TRBV7-9 and TRBJ1-1, the complete variable domain is DTGVSQNPRHKITKRGQNVTFRCDPISEHNRLYWYRQTLGQGPEFLTYFQNEAQLEKSRLLSDRFSAERPKGSFSTLEIQRTEQGDSAMYLCASSFTGANTEAFFGQGTRLTVV.

Here the CDR3 DNA reads TGTGCCAGCAGCCCGGGGTCGGGGCCGGAGTATTTT. Translation gives CASSPGSGPEYF. The chain combines TRBV7-9 with TRBJ2-3; D is perhaps TRBD1 or TRBD2 (5 bases each). The germline V and J ends were trimmed by 5 bases and 13 bases, with 16 bases remaining between them. Per germline, CDR1 SEHNR and CDR2 FQNEAQ (reference sequence). The CDR3 runs 12 residues.